The 31 T cell receptor beta chains listed next were all sequenced from one sample in a study of T cells after yellow fever vaccination. Each CDR3 protein gets one entry after TCRdb re-called the 5' RACE reads with MiXCR. The sample contains under 55,000 distinct CDR3 sequences, 6.5% to 8.5% of which appear only once. This sample comprised CD8+ T cells not binding an NS4B(214-222) dextramer, sorted from PBMCs, obtained approximately 47 days after the first yellow fever vaccination. The receptors stem from a man aged 18 to 30 who received the YFV17D yellow fever vaccine.

Relative to its sample, this clonotype is medium-sized. The chain carries TRBV24-1 and TRBJ2-1, with a weak D call TRBD1 (5 bases). Per germline, CDR1 KGHDR and CDR2 SFDVKD. Between the trimmed V and J ends, which lost 6 bases and 4 bases, there was a span of 12 bases. This CDR3 has 14 residues. For the CDR3, the DNA is TGTGCCACCAGTCTAACAGGCGGATACAATGAGCAGTTCTTC. Amino acid sequence: CATSLTGGYNEQFF.

The chain recombines TRBV19 with TRBJ1-1, with D perhaps matching TRBD1 (5 bases). Trimming removed 4 bases at V and 10 bases at J, with 10 bases between. CDR3 size: 11 residues. Germline-derived CDR1 and CDR2 are LNHDA and SQIVND (reference sequence). Here the CDR3 DNA reads TGTGCCAGTAGTACCTTGGGGGGAGCTTTCTTT. It is translated as CASSTLGGAFF.

This clonotype showed up many times. This chain uses TRBV4-3 with TRBJ2-2; TRBD2 matches at 7 bases. The CDR3 runs 14 residues. V lost 5 bases, J lost 4 bases, and 4 bases stayed unmatched. Per the germline V gene, CDR1 is LGHNA and CDR2 is YSLEER. This CDR3 reads CASSGLVSTGELFF. The CDR3 DNA sequence: TGCGCCAGCAGCGGACTAGTAAGCACCGGGGAGCTGTTTTTT.

This clonotype turned up a few times. This rearrangement joins TRBV6-5 to TRBJ2-3, with a tentative D call TRBD2 (7 bases). Germline loops: CDR1 MNHEY, CDR2 SVGAGI. The CDR3 extends over 15 amino acids. V shed 0 bases and J shed 3 bases, with 10 bases lying between them. The CDR3 nucleotides read TGTGCCAGCAGTTACTCGGGGGGGCCGACAGATACGCAGTATTTT. This codes for CASSYSGGPTDTQYF.

This clonotype was counted only a few times. This chain joins TRBV9 and TRBJ2-7; D is possibly TRBD1 or TRBD2 (5 bases each). CDR3 length: 15 residues. The germline gives CDR1 SGDLS, CDR2 YYNGEE. The V end lost 4 bases, the J end lost 6 bases, and 20 bases lay between the germline ends. DNA of the CDR3: TGTGCCAGCAGCTCTACGCCGGGACCGAGAGGCGAGCAGTACTTC. This codes for CASSSTPGPRGEQYF.

This clonotype was seen many times. The chain joins TRBV5-1 to TRBJ2-2; maybe TRBD1 (6 bases). CDR3 size: 17 residues. The germline V gene encodes CDR1 SGHRS and CDR2 YFSETQ. With 0 bases removed from V and 1 base from J, the gap between germline ends came to 13 bases. As DNA, the CDR3 is TGCGCCAGCAGCTTGGCTTTAACAGGGCTGAACACCGGGGAGCTGTTTTTT. It codes for CASSLALTGLNTGELFF.

In its sample, this clonotype was seen many times. V is TRBV12-3 or TRBV12-4 and J is TRBJ2-3, with a tentative D call TRBD2 (6 bases). The CDR3 spans 14 residues. V dropped 4 bases and J dropped 0 bases, with 8 bases sitting between them. The CDR3 is CASSWGRSTDTQYF. For the CDR3, the DNA is TGTGCCAGCAGTTGGGGGAGGAGCACAGATACGCAGTATTTT.

The CDR3 DNA follows: TGTGCCAGCAGCTCCGGGACACCCAATGAGCAGTTCTTC. This sequence encodes CASSSGTPNEQFF. The rearrangement uses TRBV12-3 or TRBV12-4 and TRBJ2-1, with D possibly being TRBD1 (6 bases). V dropped 6 bases and J dropped 6 bases, with 12 bases sitting between them. The CDR3 runs to 13 residues.

This chain links TRBV7-2 with TRBJ2-7; 11 nucleotides agree with TRBD2. Per the germline V gene, CDR1 is SGHTA and CDR2 is FQGNSA. The CDR3 contains 15 residues. Germline trimming cut 6 bases from V and 7 bases from J; bases unmatched to any gene: 11. The CDR3 protein is CASRTIAGGPREQYV. The CDR3 DNA is TGTGCCAGCAGAACCATAGCGGGGGGGCCTCGAGAGCAGTACGTC.

In this sample, this clonotype turned up many times. The chain uses TRBV4-1 and TRBJ2-3; D perhaps matches TRBD2 (6 bases). V lost 1 base and J lost 2, with 10 bases in between. Germline V gene lookup returns CDR1 MGHRA and CDR2 YSYEKL. The CDR3 runs 15 residues. CDR3 bases: TGCGCCAGCAGCCAAGTGGCGGGGAACACAGATACGCAGTATTTT. Its protein is CASSQVAGNTDTQYF.

This clonotype was seen only a few times. The CDR3 loop is CASSYGRAAGSNQPQHF. CDR3 coding DNA: TGTGCCAGCAGTTACGGCCGGGCGGCGGGTAGCAATCAGCCCCAGCATTTT. V is TRBV6-5 and J is TRBJ1-5; the D is unclear. The CDR3 covers 17 residues. V was trimmed by 2 bases and J by 0 bases, leaving 14 bases between them. The germline CDR1 and CDR2 sequences are MNHEY and SVGAGI.

This clonotype was seen at least ten times. J is TRBJ2-3 and V is TRBV15, with D maybe TRBD2 (5 bases). Germline CDR1 LNHNV, CDR2 YYDKDF (reference sequence). This CDR3 comprises 13 residues. Trimming stripped 0 bases from V and 5 bases from J, with 6 bases between. CDR3 amino acids: CATSREDLDTQYF. CDR3 in DNA: TGTGCCACCAGCAGAGAGGACTTAGATACGCAGTATTTT.

This clonotype came up a few times. Here the CDR3 reads CASSFPGLPYEQYF. DNA of the CDR3: TGTGCCAGCAGCTTCCCCGGCCTCCCGTACGAGCAGTACTTC. The chain couples TRBV7-8 to TRBJ2-7; D gene ambiguous. The germline V gene has CDR1 SGHVS and CDR2 FQNEAQ. The CDR3 contains 14 residues. With 3 bases removed from V and 4 bases from J, the gap between germline ends came to 13 bases.

This clonotype has ten or more counts. As DNA, the CDR3 is TGTGCCAGCAGCCCCACGAATGAGCAGTTCTTC. Translated, it gives CASSPTNEQFF. V and J are TRBV7-8 and TRBJ2-1, with D unresolved. Deletions cut 5 bases from V and 7 bases from J, with 6 bases between. Looked up from germline, CDR1 is SGHVS and CDR2 is FQNEAQ. This CDR3 is built from 11 residues.

The table lists this clonotype with many counts. This chain uses TRBV15 with TRBJ2-7; D gene unclear. The CDR3 covers 13 residues. V was clipped by 5 bases and J by 1 base, with 9 bases between them. From germline, CDR1 is LNHNV and CDR2 YYDKDF (reference sequence). The CDR3 spells CATSVRESYEQYF. The CDR3 nucleotides read TGTGCCACCAGCGTCAGAGAATCCTACGAGCAGTACTTC.

This clonotype was seen at least ten times. The chain carries TRBV6-6 and TRBJ2-2; D is unclear. V was pared by 5 bases and J by 8 bases, with 9 bases between. Germline V CDR1 and CDR2: MNHNY, SVGAGI (reference sequence). The CDR3 totals 12 residues. The CDR3 sequence is CASSVNPGELFF. CDR3 DNA sequence: TGTGCCAGCAGTGTTAACCCGGGGGAGCTGTTTTTT.

The chain uses TRBV7-8 and TRBJ1-5; no clear D. This CDR3 has 16 residues. The germline V and J ends were trimmed by 1 base and 6 bases, with 16 bases remaining between them. The germline V gene has CDR1 SGHVS and CDR2 FQNEAQ. This CDR3 reads CASSLGLPRPGQPQHF. Written as DNA, the CDR3 is TGTGCCAGCAGCTTAGGATTGCCGAGGCCCGGTCAGCCCCAGCATTTT. Combining the CDR3 with reference TRBV7-8 and TRBJ1-5 gives the whole variable domain GAGVSQSPRYKVAKRGQDVALRCDPISGHVSLFWYQQALGQGPEFLTYFQNEAQLDKSGLPSDRFFAERPEGSVSTLKIQRTQQEDSAVYLCASSLGLPRPGQPQHFGDGTRLSIL.

There are a few counts of this clonotype. The chain recombines TRBV5-4 with TRBJ2-3; TRBD2 matches at 9 bases. Germline-derived CDR1 and CDR2 are SGHNT and YYREEE (reference sequence). V shed 0 bases and J 4 bases; nucleotides not matched to a gene: 3. CDR3 length: 15 residues. This chain's CDR3 is CASSLGTSDADTQYF. In DNA form, the CDR3 reads TGTGCCAGCAGCTTGGGGACTAGCGACGCAGATACGCAGTATTTT.

The sample holds many counts of this clonotype. V and J are TRBV4-1 and TRBJ2-2; 8 positions agree with TRBD1. Per germline, CDR1 MGHRA and CDR2 YSYEKL. The CDR3 length is 15 residues. Trimming removed 3 bases from V and 6 bases from J; junction bases left unmatched: 6. The CDR3 spells CASSHRQGLAGELFF. In DNA form, the CDR3 reads TGCGCCAGCAGCCACCGACAGGGGCTGGCCGGGGAGCTGTTTTTT.

As concerns this clonotype: Possible read error: a much larger clone is one base away. The rearrangement links TRBV20-1 to TRBJ2-7, with D unresolved. The CDR3 is made up of 11 amino acids. Trimming took 0 bases from V and 2 from J, leaving 2 bases between them. Per the germline V gene, CDR1 is DFQATT and CDR2 is SNEGSKA (reference sequence). CDR3 loop: CSAREAYEQYV. CDR3 bases: TGCAGTGCTAGAGAGGCCTACGAGCAGTACGTC.

This clonotype was seen ten or more times. This rearrangement joins TRBV7-6 to TRBJ2-2, with D uncertain. Per the germline V gene, CDR1 is SGHVS and CDR2 is FNYEAQ. This CDR3 has 15 residues. The V end lost 1 base, the J end lost 5 bases, and 11 bases lay between the germline ends. The CDR3 sequence is CASSLEVATTGELFF. DNA of the CDR3: TGTGCCAGCAGCTTAGAGGTAGCCACGACCGGGGAGCTGTTTTTT.

The genes are TRBV7-6 and TRBJ2-1; D may be TRBD2 (6 bases). This CDR3 contains 12 residues. Trimming shortened V by 4 bases and J by 12 bases, and 13 bases separated the two germline ends. Germline loops: CDR1 SGHVS, CDR2 FNYEAQ. In nucleotides, the CDR3 is TGTGCCAGCAGCTCAACTAGCATGGTGCAGTTCTTC. Protein sequence: CASSSTSMVQFF. Full variable domain (missing parts from reference TRBV7-6 and TRBJ2-1): GAGVSQSPRYKVTKRGQDVALRCDPISGHVSLYWYRQALGQGPEFLTYFNYEAQQDKSGLPNDRFSAERPEGSISTLTIQRTEQRDSAMYRCASSSTSMVQFFGPGTRLTVL.

The J gene is TRBJ2-7, the V gene TRBV11-2; the D gene is possibly TRBD2 (6 bases). Germline assignment: CDR1 SGHAT and CDR2 FQNNGV. Trimming cost V 6 bases and J 0 bases, with 15 bases left between them. CDR3 size: 15 residues. The chain's CDR3 is CASRKTSLSSYEQYF. In DNA form, the CDR3 reads TGTGCCAGCAGGAAAACTAGCTTGAGCTCCTACGAGCAGTACTTC.

This chain links TRBV6-5 with TRBJ1-1, with 8 bases aligning to TRBD1. The CDR3 runs 15 residues. Per germline, CDR1 MNHEY and CDR2 SVGAGI. V lost 2 bases and J lost 2; bases outside the gene matches: 4. CDR3 residues: CASSYMGQDNTEAFF. The CDR3 bases are TGTGCCAGCAGTTACATGGGACAGGATAACACTGAAGCTTTCTTT.

This clonotype ranks as medium-sized. The V gene is TRBV20-1, the J gene TRBJ1-5; D not certain. This CDR3 has 14 residues. Germline V gives CDR1 DFQATT, CDR2 SNEGSKA (reference sequence). Trimming stripped 0 bases from V and 4 bases from J, with 10 bases between. This CDR3 is CSARDLPGNQPQHF. CDR3 DNA sequence: TGCAGTGCTAGAGATTTGCCGGGTAATCAGCCCCAGCATTTT.

This clonotype has a handful of counts. The chain is built from TRBV7-9 and TRBJ2-1; TRBD1 or TRBD2 may be the D gene (5 bases each). V dropped 2 bases and J dropped 6 bases, with 14 bases sitting between them. The germline V gene has CDR1 SEHNR and CDR2 FQNEAQ (reference sequence). The CDR3 extends over 15 amino acids. The CDR3 is CASSLPGTLGNEQFF. CDR3 DNA: TGTGCCAGCAGCTTACCCGGGACCCTAGGCAATGAGCAGTTCTTC.

This sequence joins TRBV7-9 and TRBJ1-1; maybe TRBD1 (5 bases). There are 15 residues in the CDR3. Trimming shortened V by 5 bases and J by 5 bases, and 18 bases separated the two germline ends. CDR1 and CDR2 from the germline V gene are SEHNR and FQNEAQ (reference sequence). The CDR3 bases are TGTGCCAGCAGCCCTCGGGCAGGGCGGACGACTGAAGCTTTCTTT. Translated, it gives CASSPRAGRTTEAFF. The full variable domain, rest sourced from reference TRBV7-9 and TRBJ1-1, is DTGVSQNPRHKITKRGQNVTFRCDPISEHNRLYWYRQTLGQGPEFLTYFQNEAQLEKSRLLSDRFSAERPKGSFSTLEIQRTEQGDSAMYLCASSPRAGRTTEAFFGQGTRLTVV.

The V and J genes are TRBV5-6 and TRBJ2-7, with 8 nucleotides matching TRBD2. Losses at the gene ends were 0 bases for V and 5 bases for J; bases not matched to a gene: 10. The CDR3 covers 16 residues. The germline CDR1 and CDR2 sequences are SGHDT and YYEEEE. CDR3 residues: CASSLDFAGGLDEQYF. CDR3 DNA sequence: TGTGCCAGCAGCTTGGATTTTGCGGGGGGTCTCGACGAGCAGTACTTC.

This clonotype was counted ten times or more. The chain combines TRBV29-1 with TRBJ2-2; a weak D match, TRBD1 (6 bases). Deletions cut 4 bases from V and 0 bases from J, with 9 bases between. The CDR3 totals 14 residues. Germline V lookup: CDR1 SQVTM, CDR2 ANQGSEA. This chain's CDR3 is CSVVQGTNTGELFF. Written as DNA, the CDR3 is TGCAGCGTTGTTCAGGGGACGAACACCGGGGAGCTGTTTTTT.

The sample holds many counts of this clonotype. DNA of the CDR3: TGTGCCAGCAGTGAAGCTGGCGGGGGTTTTACAGATACGCAGTATTTT. Translated, it gives CASSEAGGGFTDTQYF. V usage is TRBV6-1 and J usage is TRBJ2-3, with 7 bases matching TRBD2. The CDR3 contains 16 residues. Trimming removed 0 bases from V and 3 bases from J; junction bases left unmatched: 6. Germline CDR1 is MNHNS and CDR2 is SASEGT.

The genes are TRBV4-3 and TRBJ1-4; 8 bases fit TRBD1. V dropped 3 bases and J dropped 5; count of bases not matched to a gene: 2. The germline V gene has CDR1 LGHNA and CDR2 YSLEER. The CDR3 runs 14 residues. Here the CDR3 reads CASSQRTGNEKLFF. The CDR3 DNA sequence: TGCGCCAGCAGCCAGCGGACAGGGAATGAAAAACTGTTTTTT.